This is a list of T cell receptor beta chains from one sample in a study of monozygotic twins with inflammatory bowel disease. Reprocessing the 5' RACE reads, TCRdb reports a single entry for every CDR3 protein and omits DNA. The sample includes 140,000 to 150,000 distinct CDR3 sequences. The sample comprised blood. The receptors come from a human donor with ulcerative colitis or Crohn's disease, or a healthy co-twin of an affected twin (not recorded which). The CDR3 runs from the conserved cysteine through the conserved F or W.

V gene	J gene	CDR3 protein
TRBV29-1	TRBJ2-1	CSAAPVYNEQFF
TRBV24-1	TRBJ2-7	CATSDLPPRDEQYF
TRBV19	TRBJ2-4	CASISTEKKKNIQYF
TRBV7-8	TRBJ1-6	CATTGTFLNSPLHF
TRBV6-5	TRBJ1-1	CASSSLRTGESEAFF
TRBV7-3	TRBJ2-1	CASSLGGSGAHPYNEQFF
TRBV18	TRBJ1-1	CASSPLGSNTEAFF
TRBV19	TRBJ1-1	CASSIQTTNTEAFF
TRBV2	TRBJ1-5	CASRTDIDQPQHF
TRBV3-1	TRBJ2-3	CASSRGLAISTDTQYF
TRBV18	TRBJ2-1	CASSPPGYSTYNEQFF
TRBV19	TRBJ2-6	CASSRQGSSGANVLTF
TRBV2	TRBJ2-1	CANRLARNEQFF
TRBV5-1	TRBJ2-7	CASSLVAGGYEQYF
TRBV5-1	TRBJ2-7	CASNLGTFKYEQYF
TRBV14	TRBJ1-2	CASSPFDRADGYTF
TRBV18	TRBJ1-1	CASSPAQMNTEAFF
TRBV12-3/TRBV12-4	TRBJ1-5	CASKIGDNQPQHF
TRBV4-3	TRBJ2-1	CASSQETGGGVSNEQFF
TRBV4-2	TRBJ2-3	CASSQLGGDTQYF
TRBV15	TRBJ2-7	CATSRTVAYEQYF
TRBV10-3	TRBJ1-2	CAISEVQGPYGYTF
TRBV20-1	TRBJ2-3	CSATDAREVPDTQYF
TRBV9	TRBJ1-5	CASSPPLSSARRDQPQHF
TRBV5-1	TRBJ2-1	CASTGLAGLNEQFF
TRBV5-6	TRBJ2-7	CASRNTDSEMTYEQYF
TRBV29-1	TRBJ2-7	CSSWGQGTGEQYF
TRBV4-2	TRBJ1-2	CASSQDFFWRTF
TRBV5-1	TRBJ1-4	CASSLMTGENEKLFF
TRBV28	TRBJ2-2	CASSSDGTGTGELFF
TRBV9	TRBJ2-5	CASSVTGTGGLETQYF
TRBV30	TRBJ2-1	CAWSVGGRRPDEQFF
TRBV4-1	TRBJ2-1	CASQAGTESGEQFF
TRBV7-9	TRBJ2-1	CASSLLAGASEQFF
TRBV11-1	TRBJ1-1	CATTRFRDTEAFF
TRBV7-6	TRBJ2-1	CASSLASGRAWDEQFF
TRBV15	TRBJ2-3	CATSRGGRAPDTQYF
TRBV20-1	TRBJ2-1	CSAPRTSAPGFEQFF
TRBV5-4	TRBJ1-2	CASSLPERRYTF
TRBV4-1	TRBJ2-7	CASSQEAPRELLYEQYF
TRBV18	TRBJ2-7	CASSPDGLAYEQYF
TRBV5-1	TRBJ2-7	CASSLDPSSGEQYF
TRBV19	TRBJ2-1	CATTLGDREGGGQFF